This T cell receptor (beta chain) was identified during a study of graft-versus-host responses after intestinal transplantation (dated by TCRdb to the early 2020s). In terms of the full investigation: Recipients received multivisceral, liver-intestinal, or isolated intestinal transplants. Every recipient was given anti-thymocyte globulin induction, followed by around three years of maintenance tacrolimus and steroids. Bulk TCR-beta CDR3 sequencing was used to track graft-versus-host and host-versus-graft alloreactive T cell clones in the graft, circulation and bone marrow after intestinal transplantation. Alloreactive clones were identified by sequencing pre-transplant mixed lymphocyte reaction products and comparing them with unstimulated pre-transplant donor and recipient T cells. The cohort enrolled some 23 intestinal transplant recipients, one of whom was a retransplant, and a few patients without pretransplant specimens were excluded. A peak of at least 4% donor T cells among recipient peripheral blood mononuclear cells was the definition used for donor T cell macrochimerism. Instead of going to the commercial service, samples from a few later patients were sequenced in-house on an Illumina MiSeq and processed with MiXCR. Beyond this particular receptor, the publication reports: The relatively low number and heterogeneity of intestinal transplant patients limited the conclusions. Early after transplant, peak levels of circulating GvH clones were associated with declines in HvG clones. GvH clones were found in recipient bone marrow, and some of the GvH clones appeared earlier in ileal mucosa or blood, which is consistent with an intestinal mucosal origin. In patients with donor T cell macrochimerism, the allografts had high GvH to HvG T cell clonal ratios.

V lost 5 bases and J lost 1 base; the stretch between them is 7 bases long. CDR3 length: 13 amino acids, cysteine to phenylalanine. CDR3 DNA is the only sequence kept; it has 39 bases, read in frame from the first base. CDR1 and CDR2 were assigned from the germline V gene (reference sequence) as SSHAT and FNYEAQ. The library came from the immunoSEQ multiplex PCR assay. For most patients, genomic DNA was isolated using the Qiagen DNeasy Blood and Tissue Kit and was shipped frozen to Adaptive Biotechnologies for TCR sequencing. Adaptive Biotechnologies carried out high-throughput TCR-beta CDR3 sequencing of genomic DNA for most patients. Per the authors' processing: TCR sequencing data were retrieved from Adaptive's ImmunoSEQ software for around 19 patients, whereas a few other patients were processed with MiXCR and VDJtools. To correct CD4 versus CD8 sorting errors, any sequence found in both subsets at a frequency ratio below 5:1 was removed. Because the origin of CDR3 nucleotide sequences shared between donor and recipient could not be assigned, those sequences were removed. To be classed as alloreactive, a clone needed at least 2-fold expansion over unstimulated cells and a minimum CFSE-low frequency of 0.002% (template counts) or 0.001% (read counts). Clones detected in sequenced pre-transplant spleen, lymph node, or MLR CFSE-low populations of the donor or recipient were defined as mappable. Cumulative frequency of alloreactive clones was calculated as a percentage of all sequences weighted by copy number. TCRdb obtained this table from immuneACCESS and retained in-frame rearrangements with V and J assigned. These tables miss some clones; where compared with another copy, unresolved V genes account for less than half of the shortfall, and the remainder is unexplained. V and J calls and clone size come straight from that table; D and trimming were deduced from the DNA. The sample data list about 89,000 clones, and 90% to 95% of these were observed just once. The top ten hold over 0.08% of the sample.

Worth noting for this clone: Its antigen is not yet known. No base-level quality is on record; no much larger clone is a single base apart.

The time point label of this sample denotes: cells obtained before transplantation from donor or recipient. CD3+CD4+ and CD3+CD8+ populations were FACS-sorted from unstimulated pre-transplant donor and recipient cells taken from spleen or lymph nodes. The rearranged chain carries TRBV7-7 and TRBJ2-3; TRBD2 could be the D gene, as 6 bases match. This sequence originates from a human donor who received an intestinal transplant. The sequenced sample was unstimulated CD4+ T cells sorted from spleen or lymph node cells, obtained before intestinal transplant. CDR3 protein: CASSAGRTDTQYF. The bases read TGTGCCAGCAGCGCGGGGCGCACAGATACGCAGTATTTT.